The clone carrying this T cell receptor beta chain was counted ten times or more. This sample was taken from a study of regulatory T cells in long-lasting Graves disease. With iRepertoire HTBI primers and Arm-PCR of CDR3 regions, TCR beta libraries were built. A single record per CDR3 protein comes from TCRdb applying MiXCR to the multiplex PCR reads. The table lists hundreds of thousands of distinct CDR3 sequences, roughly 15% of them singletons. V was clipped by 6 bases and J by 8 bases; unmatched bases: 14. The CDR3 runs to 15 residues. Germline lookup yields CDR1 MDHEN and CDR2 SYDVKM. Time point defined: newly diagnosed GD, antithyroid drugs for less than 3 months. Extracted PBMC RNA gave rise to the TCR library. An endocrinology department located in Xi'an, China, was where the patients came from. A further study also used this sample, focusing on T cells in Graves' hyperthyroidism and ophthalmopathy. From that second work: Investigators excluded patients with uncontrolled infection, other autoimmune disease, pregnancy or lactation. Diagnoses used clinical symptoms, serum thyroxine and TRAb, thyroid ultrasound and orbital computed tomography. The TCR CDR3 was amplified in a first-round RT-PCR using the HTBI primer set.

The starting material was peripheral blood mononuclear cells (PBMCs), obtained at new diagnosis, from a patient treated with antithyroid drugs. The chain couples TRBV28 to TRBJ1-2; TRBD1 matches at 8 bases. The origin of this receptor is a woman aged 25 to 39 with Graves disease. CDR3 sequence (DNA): TGTGCCAGCAGAGGACAGGGCGGGTTCGTGTGGGGCTACACCTTC. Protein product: CASRGQGGFVWGYTF.